This is a list of T cell receptor beta chains from one sample in a study of cytomegalovirus exposure and HLA in healthy donors. Sequenced by immunoSEQ multiplex PCR; TCRdb stores in-frame clones only, minus some. The profile shows around 120,000 clones, about 80% of them singletons. Sequencing used PBMCs. These receptors were collected from a man aged 18 to 35 in good health and CMV-seronegative. Both conserved end residues are part of each CDR3. D genes are given only for firm matches. Size values are once, few and many counts, or a class for expanded clones, and some rows have none.

abundance: .
j_gene: TRBJ1-2
v_gene: TRBV19
d_gene: TRBD1
CDR3aa: CASSIVDRTNYGYTF
CDR3nt: TGTGCCAGTAGTATCGTGGACAGGACTAACTATGGCTACACCTTC

abundance: .
j_gene: TRBJ1-2
v_gene: TRBV6-5
d_gene: TRBD1
CDR3aa: CASSSTGQRRLGYTF
CDR3nt: TGTGCCAGCAGTTCGACGGGACAGAGGAGACTTGGCTACACCTTC

abundance: .
j_gene: TRBJ2-3
v_gene: TRBV4-1
d_gene: TRBD2
CDR3aa: CASSDWTSGRAIWSTDTQYF
CDR3nt: TGCGCCAGCAGCGACTGGACTAGCGGGAGGGCCATTTGGAGCACAGATACGCAGTATTTT

abundance: .
j_gene: TRBJ1-1
v_gene: TRBV7-9
d_gene: TRBD1
CDR3aa: CASSLTQGATEAFF
CDR3nt: TGTGCCAGCAGCTTAACACAGGGGGCAACTGAAGCTTTCTTT

abundance: .
j_gene: TRBJ2-1
v_gene: TRBV7-6
d_gene: .
CDR3aa: CASSGVDSDNEQFF
CDR3nt: TGTGCCAGCAGCGGGGTGGACTCCGACAATGAGCAGTTCTTC

abundance: .
j_gene: TRBJ1-6
v_gene: TRBV9
d_gene: TRBD1
CDR3aa: CASSVAGAGGSPLHF
CDR3nt: TGTGCCAGCAGCGTAGCGGGGGCAGGGGGTTCACCCCTCCACTTT

abundance: .
j_gene: TRBJ2-5
v_gene: TRBV5-4
d_gene: TRBD1
CDR3aa: CASSSPGQGRHQETQYF
CDR3nt: TGTGCCAGCAGCTCCCCTGGACAGGGACGCCACCAAGAGACCCAGTACTTC

abundance: .
j_gene: TRBJ1-1
v_gene: TRBV18
d_gene: .
CDR3aa: CASSLTGTNTEAFF
CDR3nt: TGTGCCAGCTCACTGACAGGAACGAACACTGAAGCTTTCTTT

abundance: .
j_gene: TRBJ2-2
v_gene: TRBV6-5
d_gene: TRBD1
CDR3aa: CASTRTGGAAGELFF
CDR3nt: TGTGCCAGCACCCGGACAGGGGGCGCGGCCGGGGAGCTGTTTTTT

abundance: .
j_gene: TRBJ2-1
v_gene: TRBV25-1
d_gene: .
CDR3aa: CASSETGQRCGQFF
CDR3nt: TGTGCCAGCAGTGAAACCGGACAGAGATGCGGGCAGTTCTTC

abundance: .
j_gene: TRBJ2-3
v_gene: TRBV18
d_gene: TRBD2
CDR3aa: CASSPLAGGLGDTQYF
CDR3nt: TGTGCCAGCTCACCCCTAGCGGGAGGGCTGGGAGATACGCAGTATTTT

abundance: few
j_gene: TRBJ2-3
v_gene: TRBV30
d_gene: TRBD1
CDR3aa: CAWSDWTGGLAGDTDTQYF
CDR3nt: TGTGCCTGGAGTGATTGGACAGGGGGCTTGGCGGGAGACACAGATACGCAGTATTTT

abundance: .
j_gene: TRBJ2-5
v_gene: TRBV4-2
d_gene: .
CDR3aa: CASSQDRGGFQETQYF
CDR3nt: TGTGCCAGCAGCCAAGATCGGGGAGGATTTCAAGAGACCCAGTACTTC

abundance: .
j_gene: TRBJ2-7
v_gene: TRBV28
d_gene: .
CDR3aa: CASSLAGSSYEQYF
CDR3nt: TGTGCCAGCAGTTTAGCGGGGAGCTCCTACGAGCAGTACTTC

abundance: .
j_gene: TRBJ1-2
v_gene: TRBV9
d_gene: .
CDR3aa: CASSPWEERNGYTF
CDR3nt: TGTGCCAGCAGCCCTTGGGAGGAAAGGAATGGCTACACCTTC

abundance: .
j_gene: TRBJ2-5
v_gene: TRBV5-8
d_gene: .
CDR3aa: CASNLGGMETQYF
CDR3nt: TGTGCCAGCAACTTAGGAGGAATGGAGACCCAGTACTTC

abundance: .
j_gene: TRBJ1-1
v_gene: TRBV19
d_gene: .
CDR3aa: CASSSALGRNTEAFF
CDR3nt: TGTGCCAGTAGTAGTGCGTTGGGCAGGAACACTGAAGCTTTCTTT

abundance: .
j_gene: TRBJ1-4
v_gene: TRBV29-1
d_gene: TRBD1
CDR3aa: CSVNSGGEKLFF
CDR3nt: TGCAGCGTTAATTCAGGGGGTGAAAAACTGTTTTTT

abundance: .
j_gene: TRBJ2-7
v_gene: TRBV9
d_gene: .
CDR3aa: CASSVGQGGYEQYF
CDR3nt: TGTGCCAGCAGCGTAGGGCAGGGAGGCTACGAGCAGTACTTC

abundance: .
j_gene: TRBJ2-1
v_gene: TRBV2
d_gene: .
CDR3aa: CASIRDSYNEQFF
CDR3nt: TGTGCCAGCATACGGGACTCCTACAATGAGCAGTTCTTC

abundance: .
j_gene: TRBJ2-3
v_gene: TRBV11-3
d_gene: .
CDR3aa: CASSLAGTDTQYF
CDR3nt: TGTGCCAGCAGTTTAGCGGGCACAGATACGCAGTATTTT

abundance: few
j_gene: TRBJ2-3
v_gene: TRBV5-1
d_gene: .
CDR3aa: CASEGSGTDTQYF
CDR3nt: TGCGCCAGCGAGGGTAGCGGCACAGATACGCAGTATTTT

abundance: .
j_gene: TRBJ2-3
v_gene: TRBV7-9
d_gene: .
CDR3aa: CASSSVQSRATDTQYF
CDR3nt: TGTGCCAGCAGCTCCGTCCAAAGCCGAGCCACAGATACGCAGTATTTT

abundance: .
j_gene: TRBJ2-1
v_gene: TRBV7-3
d_gene: .
CDR3aa: CASSLQGYNEQFF
CDR3nt: TGTGCCAGCAGCCTACAGGGTTACAATGAGCAGTTCTTC

abundance: few
j_gene: TRBJ1-1
v_gene: TRBV7-9
d_gene: .
CDR3aa: CASSFFLENTEAFF
CDR3nt: TGTGCCAGCAGCTTCTTTCTAGAGAACACTGAAGCTTTCTTT

abundance: .
j_gene: TRBJ2-7
v_gene: TRBV29-1
d_gene: .
CDR3aa: CSVGDYEQYF
CDR3nt: TGCAGCGTGGGAGATTACGAGCAGTACTTC

abundance: .
j_gene: TRBJ1-2
v_gene: TRBV5-4
d_gene: .
CDR3aa: CASSPDGANYGYTF
CDR3nt: TGTGCCAGCAGCCCAGACGGAGCTAACTATGGCTACACCTTC

abundance: .
j_gene: TRBJ2-1
v_gene: TRBV9
d_gene: TRBD1
CDR3aa: CASSTLRDRGGEQFF
CDR3nt: TGTGCCAGCAGCACACTCCGGGACAGGGGAGGTGAGCAGTTCTTC

abundance: .
j_gene: TRBJ1-4
v_gene: TRBV5-1
d_gene: TRBD1
CDR3aa: CASSSGTGHNEKLFF
CDR3nt: TGCGCCAGCAGTTCTGGGACAGGGCATAATGAAAAACTGTTTTTT

abundance: once
j_gene: TRBJ2-3
v_gene: TRBV7-3
d_gene: .
CDR3aa: CASSSTTSTDTQYF
CDR3nt: TGTGCCAGCAGCTCGACTACTAGCACAGATACGCAGTATTTT

abundance: .
j_gene: TRBJ2-3
v_gene: TRBV6-5
d_gene: .
CDR3aa: CASANEADTQYF
CDR3nt: TGTGCCAGCGCCAACGAGGCGGATACGCAGTATTTT

abundance: once
j_gene: TRBJ2-3
v_gene: TRBV15
d_gene: TRBD1
CDR3aa: CATSSIIGDRDQNF
CDR3nt: TGTGCCACCAGCAGCATCATCGGGGACAGGGATCAGAATTTT

abundance: few
j_gene: TRBJ2-3
v_gene: TRBV2
d_gene: TRBD2
CDR3aa: CASSVGTRRTDTQYF
CDR3nt: TGTGCCAGCAGCGTAGGGACTAGGAGGACAGATACGCAGTATTTT

abundance: .
j_gene: TRBJ2-7
v_gene: TRBV7-3
d_gene: TRBD2
CDR3aa: CASSLWGGTSSHEQYF
CDR3nt: TGTGCCAGCAGCTTATGGGGAGGGACTAGCTCCCACGAGCAGTACTTC

abundance: .
j_gene: TRBJ2-2
v_gene: TRBV10-2
d_gene: .
CDR3aa: CASSEAQRSGELFF
CDR3nt: TGCGCCAGCAGTGAGGCCCAGAGGTCCGGGGAGCTGTTTTTT

abundance: few
j_gene: TRBJ1-3
v_gene: TRBV7-6
d_gene: TRBD1
CDR3aa: CASSLQVFRQGAPAGNTIYF
CDR3nt: TGTGCCAGCAGCTTACAGGTCTTTCGGCAGGGGGCTCCTGCTGGAAACACCATATATTTT

abundance: .
j_gene: TRBJ1-4
v_gene: TRBV6-5
d_gene: TRBD1
CDR3aa: CASTSRGQGQEKLFF
CDR3nt: TGTGCCAGCACCTCCAGGGGACAGGGTCAAGAAAAACTGTTTTTT

abundance: once
j_gene: TRBJ1-2
v_gene: TRBV14
d_gene: TRBD1
CDR3aa: CASSLTGTGDLYGYTF
CDR3nt: TGTGCCAGCAGCCTTACCGGGACAGGGGACCTCTATGGCTACACCTTC

abundance: .
j_gene: TRBJ2-7
v_gene: TRBV18
d_gene: TRBD2
CDR3aa: CASSLTYSGDYYEQYF
CDR3nt: TGTGCCAGCTCACTTACTTACTCCGGGGACTACTACGAGCAGTACTTC

abundance: few
j_gene: TRBJ1-1
v_gene: TRBV10-2
d_gene: TRBD1
CDR3aa: CASTFGTANTEAFF
CDR3nt: TGCGCCAGCACGTTCGGGACAGCGAACACTGAAGCTTTCTTT

abundance: .
j_gene: TRBJ2-7
v_gene: TRBV19
d_gene: TRBD2
CDR3aa: CASRKPGLDDEQYF
CDR3nt: TGTGCCAGTAGGAAACCGGGACTAGATGACGAGCAGTACTTC

abundance: .
j_gene: TRBJ2-6
v_gene: TRBV7-7
d_gene: .
CDR3aa: CASSPRTISSGANVLTF
CDR3nt: TGTGCTAGCAGCCCCCGGACTATATCCTCTGGGGCCAACGTCCTGACTTTC

abundance: .
j_gene: TRBJ1-4
v_gene: TRBV4-3
d_gene: .
CDR3aa: CASSQGNSQVLNEKLFF
CDR3nt: TGCGCCAGCAGCCAAGGAAACAGCCAAGTGCTGAATGAAAAACTGTTTTTT

abundance: .
j_gene: TRBJ2-7
v_gene: TRBV4-1
d_gene: .
CDR3aa: CASSQDWAVEGNEQYF
CDR3nt: TGCGCCAGCAGCCAAGATTGGGCTGTGGAGGGTAACGAGCAGTACTTC

abundance: few
j_gene: TRBJ1-4
v_gene: TRBV30
d_gene: .
CDR3aa: CAWSISGGKLFF
CDR3nt: TGTGCCTGGAGTATCTCCGGCGGAAAACTGTTTTTT

abundance: .
j_gene: TRBJ2-7
v_gene: TRBV4-2
d_gene: TRBD2
CDR3aa: CASSQEATSGRVYEQYF
CDR3nt: TGTGCCAGCAGCCAAGAAGCGACTAGCGGGAGAGTCTACGAGCAGTACTTC

abundance: .
j_gene: TRBJ1-4
v_gene: TRBV7-9
d_gene: .
CDR3aa: CSSSPGIEKLFF
CDR3nt: TGTTCCAGCAGCCCGGGGATTGAAAAACTGTTTTTT

abundance: .
j_gene: TRBJ1-6
v_gene: TRBV14
d_gene: .
CDR3aa: CASSRGPPNSPLHF
CDR3nt: TGTGCCAGCAGCCGGGGCCCGCCTAATTCACCCCTCCACTTT

abundance: .
j_gene: TRBJ1-4
v_gene: TRBV28
d_gene: TRBD1
CDR3aa: CASSSGGTPTNEKLFF
CDR3nt: TGTGCCAGCAGTTCAGGGGGGACACCAACTAATGAAAAACTGTTTTTT

abundance: .
j_gene: TRBJ2-1
v_gene: TRBV21-1
d_gene: .
CDR3aa: CASSKLAGLYNEQFF
CDR3nt: TGTGCCAGCAGCAAACTGGCGGGCCTCTACAATGAGCAGTTCTTC

abundance: .
j_gene: TRBJ1-4
v_gene: TRBV6-1
d_gene: .
CDR3aa: CASSEIRRTNEKLFF
CDR3nt: TGTGCCAGCAGTGAAATTCGCAGAACTAATGAAAAACTGTTTTTT

abundance: few
j_gene: TRBJ1-1
v_gene: TRBV29-1
d_gene: .
CDR3aa: CSAEGGASLFQAFF
CDR3nt: TGCAGCGCCGAGGGGGGGGCTAGTCTTTTTCAGGCTTTCTTT